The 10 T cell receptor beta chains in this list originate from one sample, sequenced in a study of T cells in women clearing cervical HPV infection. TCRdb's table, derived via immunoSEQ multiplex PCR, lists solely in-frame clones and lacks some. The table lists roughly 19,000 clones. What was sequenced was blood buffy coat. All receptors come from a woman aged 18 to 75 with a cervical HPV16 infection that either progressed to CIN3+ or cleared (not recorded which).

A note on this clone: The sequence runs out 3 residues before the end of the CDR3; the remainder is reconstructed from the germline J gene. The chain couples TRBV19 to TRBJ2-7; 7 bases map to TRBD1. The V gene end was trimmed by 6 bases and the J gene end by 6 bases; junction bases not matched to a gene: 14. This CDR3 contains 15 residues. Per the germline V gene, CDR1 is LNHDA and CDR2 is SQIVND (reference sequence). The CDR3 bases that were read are TGTGCCAGTAGGGGGACAGACTTGCGGAGTGGCGAG. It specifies CASRGTDLRSGE. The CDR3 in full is CASRGTDLRSGEQYF.

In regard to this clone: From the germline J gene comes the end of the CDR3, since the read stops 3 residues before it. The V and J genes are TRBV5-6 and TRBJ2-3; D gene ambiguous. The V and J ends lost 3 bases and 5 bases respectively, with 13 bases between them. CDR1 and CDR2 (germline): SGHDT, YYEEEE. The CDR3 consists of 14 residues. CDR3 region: CASSSYSYRDTQYF. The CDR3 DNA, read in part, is TGTGCCAGCAGCTCCTATAGTTACAGAGATACG. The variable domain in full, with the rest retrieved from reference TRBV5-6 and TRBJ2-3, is DAGVTQSPTHLIKTRGQQVTLRCSPKSGHDTVSWYQQALGQGPQFIFQYYEEEERQRGNFPDRFSGHQFPNYSSELNVNALLLGDSALYLCASSSYSYRDTQYFGPGTRLTVL.

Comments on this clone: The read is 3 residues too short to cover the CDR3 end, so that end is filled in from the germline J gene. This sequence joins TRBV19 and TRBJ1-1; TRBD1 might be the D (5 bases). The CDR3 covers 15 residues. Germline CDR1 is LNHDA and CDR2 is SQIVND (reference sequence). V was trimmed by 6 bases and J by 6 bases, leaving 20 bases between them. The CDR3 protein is CASSPGSGGWAEAFF. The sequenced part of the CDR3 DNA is TGTGCCAGTAGCCCCGGGTCCGGGGGGTGGGCTGAA.

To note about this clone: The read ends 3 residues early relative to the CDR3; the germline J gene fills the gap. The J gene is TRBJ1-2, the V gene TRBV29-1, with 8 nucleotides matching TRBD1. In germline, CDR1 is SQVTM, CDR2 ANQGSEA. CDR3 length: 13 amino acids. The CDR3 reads CSVVDRESYDYTF. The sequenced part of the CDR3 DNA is TGCAGCGTTGTGGACAGGGAATCCTACGAC.

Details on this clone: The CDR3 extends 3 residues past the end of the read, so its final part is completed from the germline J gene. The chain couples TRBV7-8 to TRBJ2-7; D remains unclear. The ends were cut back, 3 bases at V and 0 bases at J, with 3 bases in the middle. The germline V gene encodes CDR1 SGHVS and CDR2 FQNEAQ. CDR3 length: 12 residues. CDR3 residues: CASSFVSYEQYF. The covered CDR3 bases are TGTGCCAGCAGCTTCGTCTCCTACGAG.

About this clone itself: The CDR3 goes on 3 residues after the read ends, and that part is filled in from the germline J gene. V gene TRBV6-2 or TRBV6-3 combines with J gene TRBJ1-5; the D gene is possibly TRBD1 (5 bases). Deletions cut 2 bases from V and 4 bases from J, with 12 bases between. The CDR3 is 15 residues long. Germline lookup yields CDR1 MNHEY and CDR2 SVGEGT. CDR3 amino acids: CASSYTGEFNQPQHF. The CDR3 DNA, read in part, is TGTGCCAGCAGTTACACGGGGGAATTTAATCAGCCC.

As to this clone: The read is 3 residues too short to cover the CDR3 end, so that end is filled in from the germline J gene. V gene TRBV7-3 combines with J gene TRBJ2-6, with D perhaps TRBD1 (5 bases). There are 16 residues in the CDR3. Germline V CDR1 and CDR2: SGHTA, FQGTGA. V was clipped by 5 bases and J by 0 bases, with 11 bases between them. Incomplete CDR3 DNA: TGTGCCAGCAGCCCTACAACAGGCTCTGGGGCCAACGTC. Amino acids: CASSPTTGSGANV. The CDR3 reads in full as CASSPTTGSGANVLTF.

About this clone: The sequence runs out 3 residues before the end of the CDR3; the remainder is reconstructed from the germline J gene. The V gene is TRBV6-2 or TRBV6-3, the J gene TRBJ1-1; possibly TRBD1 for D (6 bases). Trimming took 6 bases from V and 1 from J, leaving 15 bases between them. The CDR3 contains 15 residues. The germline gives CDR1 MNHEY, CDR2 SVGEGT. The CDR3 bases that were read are TGTGCCAGCAGGTGGACAGCCGTGTCGAACACTGAA. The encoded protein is CASRWTAVSNTE. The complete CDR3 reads CASRWTAVSNTEAFF.

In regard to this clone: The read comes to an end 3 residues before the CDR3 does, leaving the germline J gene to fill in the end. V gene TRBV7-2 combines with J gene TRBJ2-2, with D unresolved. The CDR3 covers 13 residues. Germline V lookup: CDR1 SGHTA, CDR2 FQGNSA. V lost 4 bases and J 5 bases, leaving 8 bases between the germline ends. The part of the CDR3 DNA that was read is TGTGCCAGCAGCTCTTTCAGAACCGGGGAG. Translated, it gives CASSSFRTGE. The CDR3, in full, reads CASSSFRTGELFF.

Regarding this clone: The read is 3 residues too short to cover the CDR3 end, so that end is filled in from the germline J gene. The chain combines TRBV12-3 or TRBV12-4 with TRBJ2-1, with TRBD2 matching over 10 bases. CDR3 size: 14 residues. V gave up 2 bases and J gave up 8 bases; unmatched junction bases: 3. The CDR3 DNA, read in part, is TGTGCCAGCAGTTTAAATCTAGCGGGAGATGAG. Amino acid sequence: CASSLNLAGDE. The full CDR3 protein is CASSLNLAGDEQFF.